The 7 T cell receptor beta chains presented below share a single source sample, sequenced in a study of cytomegalovirus exposure and HLA in healthy donors. Primers: 60 Vbeta forward and 13 Jbeta reverse. Libraries were prepared by immunoSEQ multiplex PCR; TCRdb keeps only in-frame clonotypes and omits some of them. The sample carries about 200,000 clones, around 78% recorded once. The sample comprised PBMCs. The receptor source for this set is a man aged 30 to 45 in good health and CMV-seronegative.

This clone was observed a handful of times. This chain joins TRBV15 and TRBJ1-2, with unresolved D. This CDR3 is built from 15 residues. Deletions cut 4 bases from V and 4 bases from J, with 16 bases between. CDR1 and CDR2 (germline): LNHNV, YYDKDF (reference sequence). The CDR3 spells CATSTQVLELYGYTF. The CDR3 DNA reads as TGTGCCACCAGCACCCAGGTACTGGAACTCTATGGCTACACCTTC.

The genes are TRBV6-5 and TRBJ1-2, with 10 bases lining up with TRBD1. Germline V gene sequence: CDR1 MNHEY, CDR2 SVGAGI. This CDR3 comprises 15 residues. V trimming: 2 bases; J trimming: 6 bases; junction bases outside the gene matches: 6. As DNA, the CDR3 is TGTGCCAGCAGTTACAGTGAGACAGGGGGCGATGGCTACACCTTC. Residues: CASSYSETGGDGYTF.

The chain is built from TRBV27 and TRBJ2-7; 11 bases fit TRBD2. Germline V gives CDR1 MNHEY, CDR2 SMNVEV (reference sequence). Trimming removed 5 bases from V and 4 bases from J; junction bases left unmatched: 7. The CDR3 is made up of 15 amino acids. The CDR3 DNA reads TGTGCCAGCAGTGTACTAGCGGGAGTCTTTTACGAGCAGTACTTC. Its protein product is CASSVLAGVFYEQYF.

The chain recombines TRBV7-9 with TRBJ1-5, with D possibly matching TRBD1 (5 bases). V was shortened by 0 bases and J by 0 bases, with 15 bases between the two germline ends. The CDR3 runs 18 residues. Germline V gene lookup returns CDR1 SEHNR and CDR2 FQNEAQ (reference sequence). The CDR3 sequence: CASSLALSGINSNQPQHF. In DNA, the CDR3 is TGTGCCAGCAGCTTAGCCCTCTCAGGGATAAATAGCAATCAGCCCCAGCATTTT.

This clone was observed a few times. The CDR3 reads CASSFRTGVETQYF. In DNA, the CDR3 is TGCGCCAGCAGCTTCCGGACAGGGGTAGAGACCCAGTACTTC. The V gene is TRBV5-1, the J gene TRBJ2-5, with TRBD1 matching over 9 bases. J was trimmed by 4 bases and V by 2 bases; bases with no gene match: 3. The germline gives CDR1 SGHRS, CDR2 YFSETQ. The CDR3 contains 14 residues.

The chain recombines TRBV9 with TRBJ1-3; TRBD1 is a possible D gene (5 bases). The germline V and J ends were trimmed by 4 bases and 4 bases, with 15 bases remaining between them. The CDR3 is 15 amino acids. Per the germline V gene, CDR1 is SGDLS and CDR2 is YYNGEE. CDR3 residues: CASSPKYTGGNTIYF. CDR3 coding DNA: TGTGCCAGCAGCCCGAAGTACACAGGAGGAAACACCATATATTTT. The full variable domain, its missing parts supplied by reference TRBV9 and TRBJ1-3, is DSGVTQTPKHLITATGQRVTLRCSPRSGDLSVYWYQQSLDQGLQFLIQYYNGEERAKGNILERFSAQQFPDLHSELNLSSLELGDSALYFCASSPKYTGGNTIYFGEGSWLTVV.

V is TRBV29-1 and J is TRBJ2-1; 7 nucleotides line up with TRBD2. Germline CDR1 is SQVTM and CDR2 is ANQGSEA. The CDR3 is 13 amino acids. With V trimmed by 5 bases and J by 8 bases, 9 bases remained unmatched. The CDR3 DNA reads as TGCAGCGTTCCCGCGGGAGATCACCATGAGCAGTTCTTC. Encoded protein: CSVPAGDHHEQFF.